The T cell receptor beta chain under discussion was sequenced for a study of shared clonotypes between healthy human individuals. Deep level was the assay's run setting. TCRdb's copy holds only in-frame clones and misses some; the assay was immunoSEQ multiplex PCR. The sample includes about 460,000 clones, roughly four fifths seen only once; the top ten take around 12%. Every donor, a Caucasian adult, lived in Nashville, Tennessee. This clone was recorded at least ten times. The CDR3 runs to 14 residues. V shed 5 bases and J shed 0 bases, with 10 bases lying between them. Germline CDR1 reads SGHAT; CDR2 reads FQDESV (reference sequence).

Material for sequencing was PBMCs. The chain carries TRBV11-1 and TRBJ1-1; a possible D gene is TRBD1 (5 bases). The source of this sequence is a woman aged 40 to 50 in good health. Some clones in this sample may be carry-over from other donors' samples. CDR3 nucleotide sequence: TGTGCCAGCAGCAAGACAGTCATGAACACTGAAGCTTTCTTT. Its translation is CASSKTVMNTEAFF.